The next 19 T cell receptor beta chains were all read from a single sample in a study of blood T cells in healthy people across ages. A second about 7 to 11 cycle PCR used barcoded and J-beta primers. TCRdb fed the 5' RACE reads into MiXCR, producing one record per CDR3 protein. The sample carries about 730,000 distinct CDR3 sequences, 35% to 45% recorded once. The specimen sequenced was blood. These receptors all stem from a woman between 55 and 75 years old in good health.

This sequence joins TRBV7-9 and TRBJ2-2; tentative D call: TRBD2 (5 bases). Trimming stripped 4 bases from V and 7 bases from J, with 13 bases between. This CDR3 has 14 amino acids. CDR1 and CDR2 (germline): SEHNR, FQNEAQ (reference sequence). The CDR3 sequence is CASSSDQRSGELFF. The CDR3 region has the DNA TGTGCCAGCAGCTCAGACCAGCGGAGCGGGGAGCTGTTTTTT.

This clonotype turned up a few times. This chain uses TRBV7-3 with TRBJ2-3; 7 nucleotides match TRBD2. V lost 5 bases, J lost 4 bases, and 9 bases stayed unmatched. This CDR3 region has 15 residues. The germline V gene has CDR1 SGHTA and CDR2 FQGTGA. CDR3 sequence (DNA): TGTGCCAGCAGCATCGCAGCGGGGCTTTCAGATACGCAGTATTTT. Its translation is CASSIAAGLSDTQYF.

In its sample, this clonotype was seen many times. The chain is built from TRBV29-1 and TRBJ2-5; 12 bases align to TRBD2. The CDR3 loop spans 13 amino acids. Germline CDR1 SQVTM, CDR2 ANQGSEA. V shed 3 bases and J 4 bases; nucleotides not matched to a gene: 0. CDR3 sequence (DNA): TGCAGCGTTGAGGGACTAGCGGGAGAGACCCAGTACTTC. Translated: CSVEGLAGETQYF.

For this clonotype: At one end, the junction sequence differs from germline, possibly due to a read error. This CDR3 reads CGVITLTGGEAFF. The CDR3 DNA is TGCGGCGTAATTACCCTAACAGGGGGAGAAGCTTTCTTT. The V gene is TRBV29-1, the J gene TRBJ1-1; 8 positions agree with TRBD1. The CDR3 runs 13 residues. The germline CDR1 and CDR2 sequences are SQVTM and ANQGSEA. Supplemented by reference TRBV29-1 and TRBJ1-1, the full variable domain reads SAVISQKPSRDICQRGTSLTIQCQVDSQVTMMFWYRQQPGQSLTLIATANQGSEATYESGFVIDKFPISRPNLTFSTLTVSNMSPEDSSIYLCGVITLTGGEAFFGQGTRLTVV.

V and J are TRBV5-1 and TRBJ2-3; 11 bases fit TRBD2. The ends lost 0 bases at V and 2 bases at J; junction bases unmatched: 2. The CDR3 covers 16 residues. Germline V gene sequence: CDR1 SGHRS, CDR2 YFSETQ. This CDR3 reads CASSLVAGGNTDTQYF. CDR3 DNA: TGCGCCAGCAGCTTGGTAGCGGGAGGGAACACAGATACGCAGTATTTT. Filled out from reference TRBV5-1 and TRBJ2-3, the complete variable domain reads KAGVTQTPRYLIKTRGQQVTLSCSPISGHRSVSWYQQTPGQGLQFLFEYFSETQRNKGNFPGRFSGRQFSNSRSEMNVSTLELGDSALYLCASSLVAGGNTDTQYFGPGTRLTVL.

This sequence joins TRBV7-3 and TRBJ2-1, with 7 bases identical to TRBD1. CDR1 SGHTA and CDR2 FQGTGA come from the germline V gene. With V trimmed by 5 bases and J by 6 bases, 4 bases remained unmatched. The CDR3 runs to 13 residues. The chain's CDR3 is CASSRGQINEQFF. The DNA for the CDR3 is TGTGCCAGCAGCCGGGGACAGATCAATGAGCAGTTCTTC. The whole variable domain, remainder taken from reference TRBV7-3 and TRBJ2-1, is GAGVSQTPSNKVTEKGKYVELRCDPISGHTALYWYRQSLGQGPEFLIYFQGTGAADDSGLPNDRFFAVRPEGSVSTLKIQRTERGDSAVYLCASSRGQINEQFFGPGTRLTVL.

In regard to this clonotype: The germline gene is not matched at one end of the junction; a read error may be the cause. The J gene is TRBJ1-2, the V gene TRBV12-3 or TRBV12-4; the D gene is possibly TRBD1 (6 bases). The CDR3 sequence is 15 residues long. DNA for the CDR3: TGTGCCTGCAGTTTTTTCGGGACACCGGGGGATGGCTACACCTTC. Its translation: CACSFFGTPGDGYTF.

The chain has TRBV7-9 and TRBJ1-1; D not resolved. The CDR3 is 17 residues long. V was pared by 5 bases and J by 0 bases, with 19 bases between. The V gene's germline CDR1 is SEHNR and CDR2 FQNEAQ (reference sequence). In DNA, the CDR3 is TGTGCCAGCAGCCTCTTTATGGTTACAGCCATGAACACTGAAGCTTTCTTT. Amino acid sequence: CASSLFMVTAMNTEAFF.

The chain is built from TRBV24-1 and TRBJ2-3; TRBD1 or TRBD2 may be the D gene (5 bases each). This CDR3 spans 12 amino acids. The V end lost 4 bases, the J end lost 8 bases, and 9 bases lay between the germline ends. Germline V gene lookup returns CDR1 KGHDR and CDR2 SFDVKD. CDR3 coding DNA: TGTGCCACCAGTGAGTCGGGGACTACGCAGTATTTT. It encodes CATSESGTTQYF.

The V call is TRBV6-5, the J call TRBJ2-5; a weak D match, TRBD2 (5 bases). Germline CDR1 reads MNHEY; CDR2 reads SVGAGI. Trimming stripped 7 bases from V and 11 bases from J, with 20 bases between. The CDR3 covers 13 residues. The CDR3 coding sequence is TGTGCCAGCACAGTAGACTACGACAATGAGCAGTACTTC. Translation: CASTVDYDNEQYF.

V and J are TRBV28 and TRBJ2-1; 11 bases are a match to TRBD2. The CDR3 contains 16 residues. Looked up from germline, CDR1 is MDHEN and CDR2 is SYDVKM. V dropped 5 bases and J dropped 6; count of bases not matched to a gene: 9. The CDR3 loop is CASSPPTSGNCNEQFF. The CDR3 region has the DNA TGTGCCAGCAGTCCCCCGACTAGCGGGAACTGCAATGAGCAGTTCTTC.

The chain recombines TRBV29-1 with TRBJ2-3; no clear D gene. The CDR3 consists of 11 residues. Germline CDR1 SQVTM, CDR2 ANQGSEA. V was clipped by 7 bases and J by 2 bases, with 7 bases between them. The CDR3 nucleotides are TGCAGCGCGACCCCCACAGATACGCAGTATTTT. It encodes CSATPTDTQYF.

The chain employs TRBV4-3 and TRBJ1-2, with D maybe TRBD1 (6 bases). The CDR3 has 14 amino acids. V shed 0 bases and J shed 6 bases, with 11 bases lying between them. Germline loops: CDR1 LGHNA, CDR2 YSLEER. This CDR3 is CASSQDRDINGYTF. CDR3 nucleotide sequence: TGCGCCAGCAGCCAAGACCGGGACATCAATGGCTACACCTTC.

This clonotype was found a few times. This chain uses TRBV7-9 with TRBJ2-1, with D perhaps TRBD2 (5 bases). CDR3 size: 19 residues. The V and J ends lost 1 base and 6 bases respectively, with 25 bases between them. Germline CDR1 and CDR2: SEHNR and FQNEAQ (reference sequence). The CDR3 loop reads CASSLEVRTDANSSNEQFF. CDR3 DNA sequence: TGTGCCAGCAGCTTAGAGGTCAGGACTGACGCAAATTCGTCCAATGAGCAGTTCTTC. The entire variable domain, with the rest obtained from reference TRBV7-9 and TRBJ2-1, is as follows: DTGVSQNPRHKITKRGQNVTFRCDPISEHNRLYWYRQTLGQGPEFLTYFQNEAQLEKSRLLSDRFSAERPKGSFSTLEIQRTEQGDSAMYLCASSLEVRTDANSSNEQFFGPGTRLTVL.

This clonotype was seen a handful of times. This rearrangement joins TRBV6-5 to TRBJ2-3; 7 bases map to TRBD2. Unmatched junction bases numbered 8, after V lost 6 bases and J lost 2 bases. The germline gives CDR1 MNHEY, CDR2 SVGAGI. The CDR3 runs 15 residues. This CDR3 reads CASSHRGVDTDTQYF. The CDR3 DNA reads as TGTGCCAGCAGCCACCGGGGGGTTGACACAGATACGCAGTATTTT.

This clonotype has only a few counts. The rearrangement joins TRBV27 to TRBJ2-5, with D possibly TRBD2 on 5 matching bases. The germline V gene encodes CDR1 MNHEY and CDR2 SMNVEV (reference sequence). V lost 1 base to trimming and J lost 0 bases, with 9 bases between them. The CDR3 spans 15 residues. The CDR3 sequence is CASSLYGEYQETQYF. Written as DNA, the CDR3 is TGTGCCAGCAGTTTATACGGGGAATACCAAGAGACCCAGTACTTC.

The sample holds many counts of this clonotype. The chain is built from TRBV3-1 and TRBJ2-5; 7 bases fit TRBD2. The CDR3 extends over 13 amino acids. After removal of 3 bases from V and 11 bases from J, the junction contained 9 bases not matched to a gene. Germline V CDR1 and CDR2: LGHDT, YNNKEL (reference sequence). DNA for the CDR3: TGTGCCAGCAGCCATGCACCGGCGGGGGAGCAGTACTTC. Amino acids: CASSHAPAGEQYF.

The gene calls are TRBV10-3 and TRBJ2-3, with 11 positions matching TRBD1. This CDR3 contains 15 residues. V lost 5 bases, J lost 5 bases, and 6 bases stayed unmatched. Germline V gene sequence: CDR1 ENHRY, CDR2 SYGVKD. As DNA, the CDR3 is TGTGCCATCAGTCTCGGACAGGGGGCTGGAGATACGCAGTATTTT. Amino acids: CAISLGQGAGDTQYF.

This clonotype came up a few times. The rearrangement uses TRBV12-3 or TRBV12-4 and TRBJ2-1; the D gene is possibly TRBD2 (7 bases). V gave up 2 bases and J gave up 2 bases, with 16 bases separating them. This CDR3 has 17 residues. The CDR3 reads CASSLRGEGGAYNEQFF. The CDR3 bases are TGTGCCAGCAGTTTACGGGGTGAGGGGGGGGCCTACAATGAGCAGTTCTTC.